Presented here are 23 T cell receptor beta chains from one specimen sequenced in a study of blood T cell repertoires in COVID-19. Profiling relied on immunoSEQ multiplex PCR, and the TCRdb table lists in-frame clones only, not all of them. The sample gives around 160,000 clones, about nine tenths of which show up once; about 6.5% is in the top ten. Sequenced input: peripheral blood. The receptors were sampled from an elderly man with acute or convalescent COVID-19.

The chain combines TRBV28 with TRBJ2-7, with D possibly being TRBD2 (7 bases). Trimming cost V 6 bases and J 3 bases, with 18 bases left between them. Germline lookup yields CDR1 MDHEN and CDR2 SYDVKM. The CDR3 runs to 15 residues. CDR3 sequence: CASSPGGGSFYEQYF. For the CDR3, the DNA is TGTGCCAGCAGCCCGGGGGGCGGGAGCTTCTACGAGCAGTACTTC.

The chain recombines TRBV30 with TRBJ2-3; D gene uncertain. Germline values: CDR1 GTSNPN, CDR2 SVGIG (reference sequence). V was shortened by 1 base and J by 5 bases, with 4 bases between the two germline ends. This CDR3 is 11 amino acids long. The CDR3 DNA reads as TGTGCCTGGAGTGGAGGAGATACGCAGTATTTT. Its protein is CAWSGGDTQYF.

The rearrangement links TRBV7-3 to TRBJ2-5; weak D call: TRBD1 (6 bases). The V and J ends lost 3 bases and 2 bases respectively, with 7 bases between them. Germline CDR1 and CDR2: SGHTA and FQGTGA. This CDR3 is 13 amino acids long. This chain's CDR3 is CASSFGQQETQYF. CDR3 nucleotides: TGTGCCAGCAGCTTCGGACAGCAAGAGACCCAGTACTTC.

Details on this clone: Other DNA sequences within the sample encode an identical CDR3. The V and J genes are TRBV6-4 and TRBJ1-1, with unresolved D. There are 14 residues in the CDR3. Germline CDR1 and CDR2: MRHNA and SNTAGT. V lost 5 bases and J 2 bases, leaving 12 bases between the germline ends. The CDR3 spells CASSPSPGNTEAFF. For the CDR3, the DNA is TGTGCCAGCAGTCCCTCCCCAGGAAACACTGAAGCTTTCTTT.

CDR3 sequence reads: CASSLGGYGANVLTF. CDR3 in DNA: TGTGCCAGCAGCTTAGGAGGTTACGGGGCCAACGTCCTGACTTTC. The J gene is TRBJ2-6, the V gene TRBV7-9; D remains ambiguous. Germline V gives CDR1 SEHNR, CDR2 FQNEAQ (reference sequence). The CDR3 extends over 15 amino acids. V lost 1 base and J lost 4, with 8 bases in between.

The chain uses TRBV7-2 and TRBJ2-3; D uncertain. Trimming removed 2 bases at V and 0 bases at J, with 3 bases between. CDR1 is SGHTA, CDR2 FQGNSA, per germline. There are 13 residues in the CDR3. CDR3 sequence (DNA): TGTGCCAGCAGCTTACCAAGCACAGATACGCAGTATTTT. It translates to CASSLPSTDTQYF.

The chain is built from TRBV2 and TRBJ1-1, with 10 positions matching TRBD1. Germline V lookup: CDR1 SNHLY, CDR2 FYNNEI. Trimming removed 5 bases from V and 0 bases from J; junction bases left unmatched: 9. The CDR3 extends over 17 amino acids. The CDR3 DNA reads TGTGCCAGCAGTCGACAGGGGGCGACTGGGATGAACACTGAAGCTTTCTTT. Translated: CASSRQGATGMNTEAFF.

J is TRBJ1-6 and V is TRBV5-1; TRBD1 is a possible D gene (5 bases). Looked up from germline, CDR1 is SGHRS and CDR2 is YFSETQ. This CDR3 is 16 amino acids long. V shed 5 bases and J shed 7 bases, with 19 bases lying between them. The CDR3 DNA is TGCGCCAGCAGGGAGACCGGGGGGGGTCGGAATTCACCCCTCCACTTT. It codes for CASRETGGGRNSPLHF.

V usage is TRBV23-1 and J usage is TRBJ2-1, with TRBD2 matching 8 bases. TRBV23-1 is labeled an ORF, and its function is uncertain. CDR3 length equals 17 residues. V gave up 5 bases and J gave up 0 bases; unmatched junction bases: 9. The CDR3 DNA follows: TGCGCCAGCAGTGAGCGGGGGCCCCACCACTCCTACAATGAGCAGTTCTTC. Its translation: CASSERGPHHSYNEQFF.

The CDR3 nucleotides read TGTGCCTGGGAAGGAGCCAACCGACTAATTCGGTACTTC. Residues: CAWEGANRLIRYF. The chain combines TRBV30 with TRBJ2-7; D perhaps matches TRBD2 (5 bases). CDR3 length: 13 residues. V was clipped by 5 bases and J by 12 bases, with 23 bases between them. Germline V gives CDR1 GTSNPN, CDR2 SVGIG (reference sequence). Drawing the rest from reference TRBV30 and TRBJ2-7, the complete variable domain is SQTIHQWPATLVQPVGSPLSLECTVEGTSNPNLYWYRQAAGRGLQLLFYSVGIGQISSEVPQNLSASRPQDRQFILSSKKLLLSDSGFYLCAWEGANRLIRYFGPGTRLTVT.

The chain has TRBV18 and TRBJ2-1, with 9 bases matching TRBD2. CDR1 and CDR2 from the germline V gene are KGHSH and LQKENI. Unmatched junction bases numbered 10, after V lost 4 bases and J lost 6 bases. The CDR3 is 16 amino acids. The CDR3, as DNA: TGTGCCAGCTCACAATCCGCGACACTAGCGGGCAATGAGCAGTTCTTC. The encoded protein is CASSQSATLAGNEQFF.

This clone was counted between two and nine times. The chain joins TRBV7-9 to TRBJ1-2; tentatively, D is TRBD1 (5 bases). CDR3 length: 16 residues. Germline CDR1 SEHNR, CDR2 FQNEAQ (reference sequence). Trimming shortened V by 5 bases and J by 4 bases, and 20 bases separated the two germline ends. The CDR3 DNA follows: TGTGCCAGCAGCCCTGGCGGGGCGGTCCCTTCCTATGGCTACACCTTC. It yields the protein CASSPGGAVPSYGYTF.

The V call is TRBV7-3, the J call TRBJ2-7; perhaps TRBD2 as D (5 bases). In germline, CDR1 is SGHTA, CDR2 FQGTGA. This CDR3 has 18 amino acids. Trimming left V 2 bases short and J 11 bases short, with 31 bases between. DNA for the CDR3: TGTGCCAGCAGCTTAGGAGGTAGCCTACGCCTCCTACTATTTATTGAGTACTTC. Protein product: CASSLGGSLRLLLFIEYF.

The chain carries TRBV12-2 and TRBJ1-5; the table names TRBD1, a call not compared with the DNA. TRBV12-2 is flagged as a pseudogene. This CDR3 has 17 amino acids. The CDR3 is CASRLAGHSWGNQPQHF. DNA for the CDR3: TGTGCAAGTCGCTTAGCAGGACATTCCTGGGGCAATCAGCCCCAGCATTTT.

The rearrangement links TRBV6-2 or TRBV6-3 to TRBJ2-2; 9 positions match TRBD2. The ends lost 0 bases at V and 3 bases at J; junction bases unmatched: 5. CDR3 length: 17 amino acids. The germline V gene has CDR1 MNHEY and CDR2 SVGEGT. CDR3 region: CASSYSGSGSDTGELFF. CDR3 DNA: TGTGCCAGCAGTTACTCAGGTAGCGGGAGTGACACCGGGGAGCTGTTTTTT.

The rearrangement uses TRBV25-1 and TRBJ1-2; no clear D gene. CDR3 length: 13 residues. The V end was cut by 8 bases, the J end by 5 bases, with 15 bases between. Germline loops: CDR1 MGHDK, CDR2 SYGVNS. Here the CDR3 reads CASGVGTEYGYTF. In nucleotides, the CDR3 is TGTGCCAGCGGCGTTGGAACAGAGTATGGCTACACCTTC.

This rearrangement joins TRBV28 to TRBJ1-6; the match to TRBD1 covers 7 bases. CDR3 length equals 20 residues. Germline values: CDR1 MDHEN, CDR2 SYDVKM. Unmatched junction bases numbered 16, after V lost 5 bases and J lost 0 bases. CDR3 loop: CASSEMTWTRGSSYNSPLHF. DNA of the CDR3: TGTGCCAGCAGTGAGATGACCTGGACCAGGGGGAGCTCCTATAATTCACCCCTCCACTTT.

The chain joins TRBV4-2 to TRBJ2-7; 8 nucleotides align to TRBD1. Germline-derived CDR1 and CDR2 are LGHNA and YNFKEQ. The CDR3 is 15 residues long. V shed 0 bases, J shed 6 bases, and the junction held 7 bases outside the gene matches. This CDR3 reads CASSQENRGDSEQYF. For the CDR3, the DNA is TGTGCCAGCAGCCAAGAAAACAGGGGGGATAGCGAGCAGTACTTC.

This chain uses TRBV28 with TRBJ1-4, with 11 bases lining up with TRBD1. With V trimmed by 4 bases and J by 3 bases, 4 bases remained unmatched. Germline-derived CDR1 and CDR2 are MDHEN and SYDVKM. The CDR3 has 16 amino acids. CDR3 sequence reads: CASSSDRGRSNEKLFF. CDR3 in DNA: TGTGCCAGCAGTTCGGACAGGGGGCGGTCTAATGAAAAACTGTTTTTT.

The CDR3 DNA reads TGCGCCAGCAGCCCGACAGGTTTCTCTGGAAACACCATATATTTT. Its protein product is CASSPTGFSGNTIYF. The rearrangement uses TRBV5-1 and TRBJ1-3, with a tentative D call TRBD1 (6 bases). V shed 4 bases and J shed 0 bases, with 11 bases lying between them. The V gene's germline CDR1 is SGHRS and CDR2 YFSETQ. The CDR3 has 15 residues.

CDR3 in DNA: TGTGCCAGCAGCCGGACTAGCGGGGGGGGCACAGATACGCAGTATTTT. Protein product: CASSRTSGGGTDTQYF. The V call is TRBV3-1 (or the pseudogene TRBV3-2), the J call TRBJ2-3, with 15 positions matching TRBD2. The J segment lost 1 base and the V segment lost 4 bases, leaving 0 bases of the junction unmatched. The CDR3 contains 16 residues. Germline V gene sequence: CDR1 LGHDT, CDR2 YNNKEL (reference sequence).

This chain connects TRBV7-9 to TRBJ2-3; 7 bases align to TRBD2. The CDR3 spans 13 residues. The germline V gene encodes CDR1 SEHNR and CDR2 FQNEAQ (reference sequence). V shed 5 bases, J shed 6 bases, and the junction held 5 bases outside the gene matches. The CDR3 DNA follows: TGTGCCAGCAGCAGCGGGGTTTTGGATACGCAGTATTTT. This gives the protein CASSSGVLDTQYF.

This rearrangement joins TRBV14 to TRBJ1-1, with TRBD1 identical over 8 bases. CDR1 SGHDN and CDR2 FVKESK come from the germline V gene. V shed 4 bases, J shed 9 bases, and the junction held 4 bases outside the gene matches. The CDR3 extends over 12 amino acids. The CDR3 DNA sequence: TGTGCCAGCAGCCCGTGGACAGGGAAAGCTTTCTTT. Translating gives CASSPWTGKAFF. Using reference TRBV14 and TRBJ1-1 for the parts outside the CDR3, the full variable domain is EAGVTQFPSHSVIEKGQTVTLRCDPISGHDNLYWYRRVMGKEIKFLLHFVKESKQDESGMPNNRFLAERTGGTYSTLKVQPAELEDSGVYFCASSPWTGKAFFGQGTRLTVV.